The sequence of this TCR beta chain was determined in a study of glioma-infiltrating T cells. Overall study results and limits: Tissue and blood shared very few CDR3 sequences. Above-expected tissue-blood divergence occurred in all gliomas, most in low-grade ones.

Germline CDR1 MNHNS, CDR2 SASEGT. The V and J ends lost 5 bases and 4 bases respectively, with 18 bases between them. The CDR3 totals 15 residues. This clonotype was detected a few times. The target antigen is unknown. The iRepertoire nested amplicon-rescue multiplex PCR amplified TCR alpha and beta CDR3s from RNA. Tissue mRNA or PBMC total RNA, about 95-450 ng, went into one-step reverse transcription and amplification. TCRdb redid the calling of the multiplex PCR reads with MiXCR, one entry per CDR3 protein. The sample carries some 150,000 distinct CDR3 sequences, approximately 40% recorded once. The V and J genes are TRBV6-1 and TRBJ2-7, with D unclear. The specimen was glioma tissue, nonneoplastic brain tissue, or PBMCs (not recorded which). The TCR comes from a human donor with low-grade glioma or glioblastoma, undergoing nonglioma brain surgery, or in good health (not recorded which). This CDR3 reads CASSQRVRPPYEQYF. CDR3 in DNA: TGTGCCAGCAGTCAACGGGTGCGACCGCCATACGAGCAGTACTTC.